The sequence of this TCR beta chain was determined in a study of vaccination effects on CD4 cells after COVID-19. CDR3 size: 20 residues. The J segment lost 3 bases and the V segment lost 0 bases, leaving 16 bases of the junction unmatched. CDR1 and CDR2 (germline): LNHDA, SQIVND (reference sequence). Some clones are missing from TCRdb's copy, which holds only in-frame ones; the method was immunoSEQ multiplex PCR. The sample carries under 45,000 clones, approximately 80% recorded once. Study-level points and caveats: Substantial clonal contraction characterized both infection- and vaccine-induced clones late after vaccination. Common cold coronaviruses were cross-recognized by only 1 of 255 vaccine-induced clones in healthy vaccinees.

Antigen-specific CD4+ T cells were expanded (with viral peptide pools) by the ViraFEST assay ahead of sequencing. Cultured cells yielded isolated CD4+ T cells after less than 11 days. Negative nucleocapsid antibody tests before and after vaccination confirmed no previous SARS-CoV-2 infection. Cultures got half-medium changes with IL-2 on days 3 and 7. This clone appeared a few times. Its target is unknown. This sample comprised CD4+ T cells from PBMCs cultured with HCoV-NL63 spike peptides, obtained before COVID-19 vaccination. This chain connects TRBV19 to TRBJ1-4; 7 bases are shared with TRBD1. The receptor was isolated from a human donor who received a COVID-19 vaccine. CDR3 DNA sequence: TGTGCCAGTAGTATAGAGCCCTGGACAGGAGACGCCGCCGCTAATGAAAAACTGTTTTTT. Translating gives CASSIEPWTGDAAANEKLFF. Full variable domain (missing parts from reference TRBV19 and TRBJ1-4): DGGITQSPKYLFRKEGQNVTLSCEQNLNHDAMYWYRQDPGQGLRLIYYSQIVNDFQKGDIAEGYSVSREKKESFPLTVTSAQKNPTAFYLCASSIEPWTGDAAANEKLFFGSGTQLSVL.